The clone carrying this TCR beta chain was counted once. Its antigen is still unknown. The sample originates from a study of T cell responses to AZD1222 COVID-19 vaccine. Repertoires were generated with immunoSEQ multiplex PCR, while TCRdb's copy carries only in-frame clones and drops some. Of approximately 140,000 clones in the sample, about 90% were seen once. Germline trimming cut 2 bases from V and 6 bases from J; bases unmatched to any gene: 8. The CDR3 totals 15 residues. The germline gives CDR1 MNHEY, CDR2 SVGAGI. Study results and caveats: Only 5 to 7 AZD1222 recipients tested seropositive at baseline. Among spike-specific TCRs, nearly half reportedly target unmutated variant regions.

The sequence was obtained from an adult who received the MenACWY meningococcal vaccine as a control. The chain uses TRBV6-5 and TRBJ2-7, with TRBD1 matching over 9 bases. Sequenced here: peripheral blood, sampled 28 days after the second dose of the MenACWY control vaccine. For the CDR3, the DNA is TGTGCCAGCAGTTACGGTAGCGGACAGGGGCGCGAGCAGTACTTC. This encodes CASSYGSGQGREQYF.